The present T cell receptor (beta chain) was sequenced within a study of shared clonotypes between healthy human individuals. Study in general: Plates per donor: three CD4 naive, three CD4 memory, two CD8 naive, one CD8 memory.

Only in-frame clones appear in the TCRdb table, and some are missing; sequencing was by immunoSEQ multiplex PCR. The sample holds 2 million to 2.5 million clones, about 94% seen once. Overall study results and limits: Roughly 5% was the fraction of naive CD4 clonotypes found shared across four donors. With few donors, the genetic and exposure-history diversity represented was limited. Only blood underwent sampling, and tissue repertoires likely differ.

V lost 0 bases and J 6 bases, leaving 11 bases between the germline ends. CDR1 and CDR2 (germline): GTSNPN, SVGIG (reference sequence). CDR3 length: 13 amino acids. Note on this clone: The antigen is undetermined.

The chain employs TRBV30 and TRBJ1-2; D gene ambiguous. The origin of this receptor is a man younger than 35 in good health. Sequencing was carried out using naive CD4+ T cells sorted from blood. Indicated subset: CD45RA+ positively selected. CDR3 loop: CAWSVRGTDGYTF. The CDR3 DNA reads as TGTGCCTGGAGTGTCCGGGGTACGGATGGCTACACCTTC.